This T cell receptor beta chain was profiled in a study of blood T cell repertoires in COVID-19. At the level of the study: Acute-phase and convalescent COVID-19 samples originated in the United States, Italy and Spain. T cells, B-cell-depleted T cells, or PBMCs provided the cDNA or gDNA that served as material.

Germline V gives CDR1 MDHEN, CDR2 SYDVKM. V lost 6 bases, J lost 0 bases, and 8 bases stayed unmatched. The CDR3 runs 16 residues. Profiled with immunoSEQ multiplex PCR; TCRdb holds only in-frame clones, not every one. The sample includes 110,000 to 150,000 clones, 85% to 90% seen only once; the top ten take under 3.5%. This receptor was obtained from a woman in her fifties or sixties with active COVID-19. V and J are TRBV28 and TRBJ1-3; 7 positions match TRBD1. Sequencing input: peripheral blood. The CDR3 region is CASSIPGQSSGNTIYF. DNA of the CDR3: TGTGCCAGCAGCATTCCGGGACAGAGCTCTGGAAACACCATATATTTT.